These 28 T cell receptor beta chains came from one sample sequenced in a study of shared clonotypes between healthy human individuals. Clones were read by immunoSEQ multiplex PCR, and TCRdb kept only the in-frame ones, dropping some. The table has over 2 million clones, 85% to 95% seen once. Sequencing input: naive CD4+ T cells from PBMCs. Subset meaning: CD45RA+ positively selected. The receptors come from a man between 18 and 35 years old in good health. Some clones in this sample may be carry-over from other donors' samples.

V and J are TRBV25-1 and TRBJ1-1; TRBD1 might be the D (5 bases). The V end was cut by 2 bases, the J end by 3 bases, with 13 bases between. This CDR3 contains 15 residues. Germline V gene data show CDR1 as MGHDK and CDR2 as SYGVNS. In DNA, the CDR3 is TGTGCCAGCAGTGAACCTGGGAGGGGAGACACTGAAGCTTTCTTT. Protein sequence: CASSEPGRGDTEAFF.

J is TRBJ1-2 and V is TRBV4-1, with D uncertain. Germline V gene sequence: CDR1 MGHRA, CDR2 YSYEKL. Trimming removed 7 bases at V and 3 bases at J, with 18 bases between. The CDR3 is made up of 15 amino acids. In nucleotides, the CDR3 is TGCGCCAGCACCCCCTCGGGTCCGCTCCACTATGGCTACACCTTC. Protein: CASTPSGPLHYGYTF.

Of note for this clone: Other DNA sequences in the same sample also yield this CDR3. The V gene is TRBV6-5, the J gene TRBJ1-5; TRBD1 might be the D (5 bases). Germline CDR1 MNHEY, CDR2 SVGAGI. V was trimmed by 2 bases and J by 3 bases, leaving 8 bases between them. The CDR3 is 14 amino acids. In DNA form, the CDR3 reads TGTGCCAGCAGTTACGGGGGGTCCAATCAGCCCCAGCATTTT. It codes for CASSYGGSNQPQHF.

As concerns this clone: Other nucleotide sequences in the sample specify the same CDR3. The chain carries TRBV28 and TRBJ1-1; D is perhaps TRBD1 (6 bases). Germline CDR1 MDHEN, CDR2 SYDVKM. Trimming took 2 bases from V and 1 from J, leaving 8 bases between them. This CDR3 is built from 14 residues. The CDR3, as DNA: TGTGCCAGCAGTTTAGGGGGCCCGAACACTGAAGCTTTCTTT. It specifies CASSLGGPNTEAFF. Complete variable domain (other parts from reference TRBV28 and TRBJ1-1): DVKVTQSSRYLVKRTGEKVFLECVQDMDHENMFWYRQDPGLGLRLIYFSYDVKMKEKGDIPEGYSVSREKKERFSLILESASTNQTSMYLCASSLGGPNTEAFFGQGTRLTVV.

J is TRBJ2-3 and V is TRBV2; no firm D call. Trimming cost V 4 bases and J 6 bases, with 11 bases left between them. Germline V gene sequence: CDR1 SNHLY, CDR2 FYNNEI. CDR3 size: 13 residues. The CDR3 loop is CASSVRWVDTQYF. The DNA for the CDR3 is TGTGCCAGCAGTGTGCGCTGGGTGGATACGCAGTATTTT.

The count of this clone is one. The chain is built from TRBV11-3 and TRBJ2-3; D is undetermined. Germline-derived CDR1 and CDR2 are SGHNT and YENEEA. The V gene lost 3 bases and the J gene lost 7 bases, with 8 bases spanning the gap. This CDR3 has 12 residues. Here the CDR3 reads CASSLGTYTQYF. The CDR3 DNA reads TGTGCCAGCAGCTTGGGAACTTATACGCAGTATTTT.

The DNA of the CDR3 is TGTGCCAGCAGTCCAAGGACAGGGGAGAACACTGAAGCTTTCTTT. Its protein is CASSPRTGENTEAFF. The chain combines TRBV28 with TRBJ1-1, with 9 positions matching TRBD1. The CDR3 is 15 amino acids. Germline CDR1 MDHEN, CDR2 SYDVKM. V shed 5 bases and J 1 base; nucleotides not matched to a gene: 5. Combining the CDR3 with reference TRBV28 and TRBJ1-1 gives the whole variable domain DVKVTQSSRYLVKRTGEKVFLECVQDMDHENMFWYRQDPGLGLRLIYFSYDVKMKEKGDIPEGYSVSREKKERFSLILESASTNQTSMYLCASSPRTGENTEAFFGQGTRLTVV.

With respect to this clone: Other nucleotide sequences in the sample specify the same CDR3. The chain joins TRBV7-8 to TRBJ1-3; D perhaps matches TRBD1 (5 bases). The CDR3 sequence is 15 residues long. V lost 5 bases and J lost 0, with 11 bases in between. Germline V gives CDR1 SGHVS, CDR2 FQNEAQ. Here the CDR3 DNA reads TGTGCCAGCAGCCTCGGGACCGTCTCTGGAAACACCATATATTTT. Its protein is CASSLGTVSGNTIYF.

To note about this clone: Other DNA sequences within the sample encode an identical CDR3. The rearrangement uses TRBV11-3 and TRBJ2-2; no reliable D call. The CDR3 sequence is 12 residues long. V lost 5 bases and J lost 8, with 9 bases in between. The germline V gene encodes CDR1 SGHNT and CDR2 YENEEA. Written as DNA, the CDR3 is TGTGCCAGCAGCCCCCGCCCAGGGGAGCTGTTTTTT. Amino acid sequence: CASSPRPGELFF.

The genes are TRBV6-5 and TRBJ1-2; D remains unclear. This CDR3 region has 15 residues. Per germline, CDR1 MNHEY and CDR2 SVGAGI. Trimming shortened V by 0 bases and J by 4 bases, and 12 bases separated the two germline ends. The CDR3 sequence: CASSYSNRVSYGYTF. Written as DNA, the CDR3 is TGTGCCAGCAGTTACTCGAACCGGGTCAGCTATGGCTACACCTTC.

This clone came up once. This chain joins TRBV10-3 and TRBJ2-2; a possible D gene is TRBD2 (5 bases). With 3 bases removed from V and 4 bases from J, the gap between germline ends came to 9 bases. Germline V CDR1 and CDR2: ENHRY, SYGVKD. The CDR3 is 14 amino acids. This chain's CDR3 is CAISDVRGTGELFF. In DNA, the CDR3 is TGTGCCATCAGTGATGTCCGGGGCACCGGGGAGCTGTTTTTT.

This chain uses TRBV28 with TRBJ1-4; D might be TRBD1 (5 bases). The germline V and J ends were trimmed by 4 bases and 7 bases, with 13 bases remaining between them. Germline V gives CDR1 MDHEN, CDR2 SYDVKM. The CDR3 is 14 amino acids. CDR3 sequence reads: CASSSGSWSEKLFF. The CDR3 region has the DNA TGTGCCAGCAGTTCAGGGTCGTGGAGTGAAAAACTGTTTTTT.

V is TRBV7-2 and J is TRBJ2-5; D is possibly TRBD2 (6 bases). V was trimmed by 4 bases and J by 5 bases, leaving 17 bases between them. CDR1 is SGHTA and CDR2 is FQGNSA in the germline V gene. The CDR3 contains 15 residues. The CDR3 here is CASSSGRGDRETQYF. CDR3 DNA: TGTGCCAGCAGCTCTGGGCGCGGGGACCGGGAGACCCAGTACTTC.

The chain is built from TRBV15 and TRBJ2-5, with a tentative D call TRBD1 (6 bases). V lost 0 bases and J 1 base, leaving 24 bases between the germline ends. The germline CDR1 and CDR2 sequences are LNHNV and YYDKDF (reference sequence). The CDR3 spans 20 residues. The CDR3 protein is CATSRDQFPRDTLIQETQYF. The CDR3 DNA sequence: TGTGCCACCAGCAGAGATCAATTCCCGAGGGACACACTCATCCAAGAGACCCAGTACTTC.

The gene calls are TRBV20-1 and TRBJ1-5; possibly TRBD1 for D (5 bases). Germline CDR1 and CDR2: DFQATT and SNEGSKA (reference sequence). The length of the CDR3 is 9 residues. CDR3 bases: TGCGGGGGGGGGCAGCCCCAGCATTTT. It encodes CGGGQPQHF.

CDR3 coding DNA: TGTGCCAGCAGCCCCGACAGGGCAAGGCAGCCCCAGCATTTT. Protein sequence: CASSPDRARQPQHF. V usage is TRBV7-2 and J usage is TRBJ1-5, with 7 positions matching TRBD1. V lost 5 bases and J lost 7; bases outside the gene matches: 8. This CDR3 region has 14 residues. The germline gives CDR1 SGHTA, CDR2 FQGNSA.

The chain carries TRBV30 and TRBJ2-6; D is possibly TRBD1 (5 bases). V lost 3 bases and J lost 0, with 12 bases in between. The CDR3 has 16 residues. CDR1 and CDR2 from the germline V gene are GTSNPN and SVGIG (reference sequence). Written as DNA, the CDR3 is TGTGCCTGGAGACAAACAGGCAGCTCTGGGGCCAACGTCCTGACTTTC. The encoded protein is CAWRQTGSSGANVLTF.

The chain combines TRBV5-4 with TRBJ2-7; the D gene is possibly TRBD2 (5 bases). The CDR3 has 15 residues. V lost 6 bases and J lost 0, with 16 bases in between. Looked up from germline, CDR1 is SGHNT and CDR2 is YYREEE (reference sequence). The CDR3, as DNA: TGTGCCAGCAAGCTTGGTCTAGGGAGCTCCTACGAGCAGTACTTC. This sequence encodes CASKLGLGSSYEQYF.

The CDR3 bases are TGCGCCAGCAGGCGAAGTTCCTCTGGGGCCAACGTCCTGACTTTC. Its translation: CASRRSSSGANVLTF. This chain links TRBV10-2 with TRBJ2-6, with D unclear. The CDR3 totals 15 residues. Germline values: CDR1 WSHSY, CDR2 SAAADI. V was clipped by 6 bases and J by 0 bases, with 9 bases between them.

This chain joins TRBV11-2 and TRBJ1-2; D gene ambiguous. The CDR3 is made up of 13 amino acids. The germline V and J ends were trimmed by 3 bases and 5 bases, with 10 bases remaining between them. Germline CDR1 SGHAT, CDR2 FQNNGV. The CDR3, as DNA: TGTGCCAGCAGCTTTAGTCCCTCGTATGGCTACACCTTC. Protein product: CASSFSPSYGYTF.

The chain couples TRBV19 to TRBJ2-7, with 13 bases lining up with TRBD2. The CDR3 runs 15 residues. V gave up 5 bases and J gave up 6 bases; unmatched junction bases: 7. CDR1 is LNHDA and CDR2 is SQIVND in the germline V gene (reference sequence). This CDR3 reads CASSPRTSGSSEQYF. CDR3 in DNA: TGTGCCAGTAGTCCCCGGACTAGCGGGAGTTCCGAGCAGTACTTC.

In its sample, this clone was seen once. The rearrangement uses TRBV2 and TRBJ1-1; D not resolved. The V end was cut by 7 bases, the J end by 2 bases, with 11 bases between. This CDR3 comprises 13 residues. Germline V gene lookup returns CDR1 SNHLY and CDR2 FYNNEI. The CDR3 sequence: CASKVSYNTEAFF. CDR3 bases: TGTGCCAGCAAGGTCAGCTATAACACTGAAGCTTTCTTT.

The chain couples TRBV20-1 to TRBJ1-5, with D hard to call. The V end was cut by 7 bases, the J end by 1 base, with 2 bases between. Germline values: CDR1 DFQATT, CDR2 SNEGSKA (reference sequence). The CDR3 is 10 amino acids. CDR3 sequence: CSVSNQPQHF. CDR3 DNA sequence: TGCAGTGTCAGCAATCAGCCCCAGCATTTT.

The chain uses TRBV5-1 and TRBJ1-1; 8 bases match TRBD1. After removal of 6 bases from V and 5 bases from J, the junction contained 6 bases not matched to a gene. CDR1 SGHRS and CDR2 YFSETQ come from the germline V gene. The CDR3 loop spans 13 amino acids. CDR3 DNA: TGCGCCAGCAATCAGGGGGCCAAAACTGAAGCTTTCTTT. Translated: CASNQGAKTEAFF.

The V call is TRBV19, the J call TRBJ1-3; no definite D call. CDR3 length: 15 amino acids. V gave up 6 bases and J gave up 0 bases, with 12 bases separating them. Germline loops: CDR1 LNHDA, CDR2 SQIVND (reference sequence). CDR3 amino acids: CASSPWEGSGNTIYF. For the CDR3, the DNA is TGTGCCAGTAGCCCATGGGAGGGCTCTGGAAACACCATATATTTT.

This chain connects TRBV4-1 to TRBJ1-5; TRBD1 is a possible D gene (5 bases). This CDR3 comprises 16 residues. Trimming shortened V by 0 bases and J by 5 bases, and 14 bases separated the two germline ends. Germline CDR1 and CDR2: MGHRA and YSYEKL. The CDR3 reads CASSQDDPGFYQPQHF. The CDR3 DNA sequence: TGCGCCAGCAGCCAAGATGATCCAGGGTTTTATCAGCCCCAGCATTTT.

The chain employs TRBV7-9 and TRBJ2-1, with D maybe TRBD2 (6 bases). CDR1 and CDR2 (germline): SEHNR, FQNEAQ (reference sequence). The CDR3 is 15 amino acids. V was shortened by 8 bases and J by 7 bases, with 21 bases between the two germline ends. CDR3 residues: CASGTRGTPGNEQFF. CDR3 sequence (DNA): TGTGCCAGCGGCACTCGGGGGACCCCGGGGAATGAGCAGTTCTTC.

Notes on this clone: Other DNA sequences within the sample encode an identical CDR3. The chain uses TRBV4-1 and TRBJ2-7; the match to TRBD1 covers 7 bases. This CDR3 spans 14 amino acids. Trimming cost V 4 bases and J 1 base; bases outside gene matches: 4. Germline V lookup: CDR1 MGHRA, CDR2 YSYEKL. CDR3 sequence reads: CASSRPGQSYEQYF. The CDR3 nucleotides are TGCGCCAGCAGCCGACCGGGACAGTCCTACGAGCAGTACTTC.